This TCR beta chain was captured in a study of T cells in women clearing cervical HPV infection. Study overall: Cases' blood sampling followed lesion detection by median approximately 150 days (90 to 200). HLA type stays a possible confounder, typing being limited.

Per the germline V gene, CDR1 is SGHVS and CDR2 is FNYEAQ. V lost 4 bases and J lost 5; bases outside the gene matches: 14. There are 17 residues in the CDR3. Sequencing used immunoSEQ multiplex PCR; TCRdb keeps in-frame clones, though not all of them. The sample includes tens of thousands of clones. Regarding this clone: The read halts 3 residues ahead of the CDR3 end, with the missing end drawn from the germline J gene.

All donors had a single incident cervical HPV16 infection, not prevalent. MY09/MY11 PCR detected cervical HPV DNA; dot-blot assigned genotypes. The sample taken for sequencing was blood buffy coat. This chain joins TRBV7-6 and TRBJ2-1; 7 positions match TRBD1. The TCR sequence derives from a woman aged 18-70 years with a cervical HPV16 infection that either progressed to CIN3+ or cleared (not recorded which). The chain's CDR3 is CASSSPYRGEGNNEQFF. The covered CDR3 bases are TGTGCCAGCAGCTCCCCTTACAGGGGAGAGGGTAACAATGAG.